The present T cell receptor beta chain was sequenced within a study of vaccination and CD4 T cells after COVID-19. Turning to the study itself: Each post-COVID sample was drawn after diagnosis, and the median interval was around 100 days (range 35 to 161). Median time from second vaccine dose to sampling was 72 days (14 to 241). Broader study findings: Going from approximately 21 to 38, median SARS-CoV-2-reactive clonotypes did not rise significantly.

This clonotype was recorded once. Its antigen remains unidentified. Treatment noted: roughly 10-day PBMC culture with coronavirus spike peptide pools or control peptides (ViraFEST assay). Days 3 and 7 saw half the medium replaced with fresh IL-2 medium. From germline, CDR1 is LNHDA and CDR2 SQIVND (reference sequence). This CDR3 spans 17 amino acids. V gave up 5 bases and J gave up 4 bases; unmatched junction bases: 14. Oncomine TCR Beta short-read sequencing was applied to DNA from cultured CD4+ T cells. Using its own MiXCR run on the PCR reads, TCRdb lists one record per CDR3 protein. Of about 6,800 distinct CDR3 sequences in the sample, around 25% were seen once.

Specimen: CD4+ T cells from blood, cultured in vitro, collected after SARS-CoV-2 vaccination. The chain carries TRBV19 and TRBJ2-7; TRBD2 matches 10 bases. The source of this sequence is a human donor who had recovered from COVID-19. In DNA, the CDR3 is TGTGCCAGTAGTTGGTCTAGCGGGAGTTCTCTTAGTTACGAGCAGTACTTC. The encoded protein is CASSWSSGSSLSYEQYF.